One and the same sample provided the 12 T cell receptor beta chains below, sequenced in a study of shared clonotypes between healthy human individuals. Positively selected for CCR7, the CD45RO-negative cells used as naive CD8 cells excluded terminally differentiated effector memory CD45RA+ cells. Sequencing was performed with immunoSEQ multiplex PCR; in TCRdb, only in-frame clones are kept and a portion is missing. Of a few million clones listed, around 93% are singletons. The material sequenced was naive CD8+ T cells from PBMCs. The receptors stem from a man aged 18-30 years in good health. Some clones in this sample may be carry-over from other donors' samples.

This clone was counted a single time. This chain connects TRBV27 to TRBJ1-1; the match to TRBD1 covers 7 bases. Germline CDR1 reads MNHEY; CDR2 reads SMNVEV (reference sequence). V lost 4 bases to trimming and J lost 5 bases; unmatched junction nucleotides: 7. The CDR3 length is 14 residues. This CDR3 is CASSWGRGSTEAFF. In DNA, the CDR3 is TGTGCCAGCAGTTGGGGCAGGGGGAGTACTGAAGCTTTCTTT.

This chain links TRBV11-2 with TRBJ2-3, with TRBD2 matching over 11 bases. The CDR3 has 18 amino acids. Trimming took 5 bases from V and 3 from J; bases not matched to a gene: 13. The germline gives CDR1 SGHAT, CDR2 FQNNGV. CDR3 amino acids: CASSPSTSLAGVTDTQYF. CDR3 coding DNA: TGTGCCAGCAGCCCATCCACCTCACTAGCGGGAGTTACAGATACGCAGTATTTT. The complete variable domain, with remaining parts taken from reference TRBV11-2 and TRBJ2-3, reads EAGVAQSPRYKIIEKRQSVAFWCNPISGHATLYWYQQILGQGPKLLIQFQNNGVVDDSQLPKDRFSAERLKGVDSTLKIQPAKLEDSAVYLCASSPSTSLAGVTDTQYFGPGTRLTVL.

The chain couples TRBV7-8 to TRBJ2-5; 8 bases map to TRBD1. The V and J ends lost 5 bases and 2 bases, in that order; junction bases with no gene match: 7. The CDR3 loop spans 15 amino acids. Germline V gene lookup returns CDR1 SGHVS and CDR2 FQNEAQ. The CDR3 sequence is CASSRGTGYQETQYF. DNA of the CDR3: TGTGCCAGCAGCAGAGGGACAGGATATCAAGAGACCCAGTACTTC.

In this sample, this clone turned up a few times. The chain recombines TRBV6-1 with TRBJ1-1, with 8 positions matching TRBD1. Germline V gene sequence: CDR1 MNHNS, CDR2 SASEGT. V shed 6 bases and J 5 bases; nucleotides not matched to a gene: 8. The CDR3 runs to 14 residues. The CDR3 sequence is CASRSRDRPTEAFF. The CDR3 DNA reads TGTGCCAGCAGGAGCCGGGACAGGCCGACTGAAGCTTTCTTT.

The chain joins TRBV28 to TRBJ1-2; unclear D gene. Germline CDR1 reads MDHEN; CDR2 reads SYDVKM. The CDR3 runs to 18 residues. Trimming removed 3 bases from V and 3 bases from J, with 23 bases in between. The CDR3 protein is CASSFQITRGQVDYGYTF. Written as DNA, the CDR3 is TGTGCCAGCAGTTTCCAAATCACCCGTGGGCAGGTCGACTATGGCTACACCTTC.

The genes are TRBV11-3 and TRBJ2-2; a weak D match, TRBD2 (6 bases). V lost 0 bases and J lost 6, with 17 bases in between. CDR3 length: 17 residues. Per germline, CDR1 SGHNT and CDR2 YENEEA. Here the CDR3 DNA reads TGTGCCAGCAGCTTAGATGTCCTTAGCGGAAAGCCCGGGGAGCTGTTTTTT. Protein sequence: CASSLDVLSGKPGELFF.

Comments on this clone: Other nucleotide sequences from this sample produce the same CDR3. V usage is TRBV27 and J usage is TRBJ1-2; TRBD1 might be the D (6 bases). The CDR3 has 14 amino acids. Germline V gives CDR1 MNHEY, CDR2 SMNVEV (reference sequence). V was clipped by 6 bases and J by 4 bases, with 15 bases between them. The CDR3 DNA is TGTGCCAGCAGCCCCGTCGGGGGCAGCTATGGCTACACCTTC. This sequence encodes CASSPVGGSYGYTF.

Worth noting for this clone: This same CDR3 is encoded by further DNA sequences in the sample. The chain recombines TRBV9 with TRBJ2-2; D is uncertain. Germline CDR1 SGDLS, CDR2 YYNGEE. Trimming left V 4 bases short and J 4 bases short, with 5 bases between. The CDR3 has 12 amino acids. The CDR3 sequence is CASSRTTGELFF. The CDR3 DNA sequence: TGTGCCAGCAGCAGGACCACCGGGGAGCTGTTTTTT.

This clone was found a few times. J is TRBJ1-4 and V is TRBV7-2; the D is unclear. CDR3 length equals 14 residues. CDR1 and CDR2 (germline): SGHTA, FQGNSA. V lost 3 bases, J lost 6 bases, and 11 bases lay in between. The CDR3 sequence is CASSFWPFDEKLFF. The CDR3 DNA is TGTGCCAGCAGCTTTTGGCCGTTCGATGAAAAACTGTTTTTT.

The chain recombines TRBV29-1 with TRBJ2-1, with no clear D. V dropped 3 bases and J dropped 0 bases, with 15 bases sitting between them. This CDR3 is 16 amino acids long. Looked up from germline, CDR1 is SQVTM and CDR2 is ANQGSEA. The CDR3 DNA follows: TGCAGCGTTGACCCCCGATCCCGGAGCTCCTACAATGAGCAGTTCTTC. It encodes CSVDPRSRSSYNEQFF.

This clone was counted only a few times. Its ends do not fully match the called genes, so a read error is possible. CDR3 in amino acids: CASSIPPGTLF. The DNA of the CDR3 is TGTGCCAGCAGCATCCCCCCTGGGACTCTCTTC. The chain joins TRBV7-9 to TRBJ1-2, with a tentative D call TRBD1 (5 bases). This CDR3 comprises 11 residues. Germline loops: CDR1 SEHNR, CDR2 FQNEAQ (reference sequence).

V usage is TRBV7-3 and J usage is TRBJ1-4; 9 bases agree with TRBD1. Trimming cost V 5 bases and J 7 bases; bases outside gene matches: 2. The CDR3 is made up of 13 amino acids. From germline, CDR1 is SGHTA and CDR2 FQGTGA. The CDR3 DNA reads as TGTGCCAGCAGCGACAGGGGGGGTGAAAAACTGTTTTTT. Amino acids: CASSDRGGEKLFF.